A selection of T cell receptor beta chains follows, all from one sample in a study of spatial heterogeneity in lung cancer. TCRdb used MiXCR to reprocess the 5' RACE reads, holding one entry per CDR3 protein. In the table there are about 92,000 distinct CDR3 sequences, approximately 12% of which are singletons. The material was PBMCs, obtained at surgery. Every receptor here comes from a male donor with early-stage non-small cell lung cancer. Each CDR3 is given without its conserved first and last residue. Only some rows state a clone size, as once, few, many or a class for expanded clones.

j_call: TRBJ2-7; v_call: TRBV7-2; clone_size: -; cdr3_aa: ASSPRDITYEQY
j_call: TRBJ2-7; v_call: TRBV24-1; clone_size: few; cdr3_aa: ATSDNRGLTYEQY
j_call: TRBJ1-4; v_call: TRBV20-1; clone_size: -; cdr3_aa: SAPPGTGANEKLF
j_call: TRBJ2-3; v_call: TRBV24-1; clone_size: few; cdr3_aa: ATSDSGTSGRGTDTQY
j_call: TRBJ2-1; v_call: TRBV9; clone_size: many; cdr3_aa: ASSPPRASGNNEQF
j_call: TRBJ2-2; v_call: TRBV7-8; clone_size: few; cdr3_aa: ASVKGNTIGELF
j_call: TRBJ1-1; v_call: TRBV20-1; clone_size: few; cdr3_aa: SARAPGRKAF
j_call: TRBJ2-2; v_call: TRBV6-5; clone_size: -; cdr3_aa: ASRRGARTGELF
j_call: TRBJ1-5; v_call: TRBV20-1; clone_size: -; cdr3_aa: SARVGRTNNQPQH
j_call: TRBJ2-3; v_call: TRBV27; clone_size: -; cdr3_aa: ASSFRAGYTDTQY
j_call: TRBJ2-5; v_call: TRBV29-1; clone_size: -; cdr3_aa: SVEANRQETQY
j_call: TRBJ2-2; v_call: TRBV9; clone_size: many; cdr3_aa: ASSVARTSGGLNTGELF
j_call: TRBJ1-2; v_call: TRBV20-1; clone_size: few; cdr3_aa: SAPPGGSGYT
j_call: TRBJ1-2; v_call: TRBV28; clone_size: -; cdr3_aa: ASSPPDRIYGYT
j_call: TRBJ2-1; v_call: TRBV14; clone_size: few; cdr3_aa: ASSQGGWREDYNEQF
j_call: TRBJ1-2; v_call: TRBV20-1; clone_size: few; cdr3_aa: SARDSAGYT
j_call: TRBJ2-2; v_call: TRBV9; clone_size: -; cdr3_aa: ASSALSGKAGELF
j_call: TRBJ2-2; v_call: TRBV28; clone_size: -; cdr3_aa: ASSLSPTANTGELF
j_call: TRBJ2-5; v_call: TRBV11-2; clone_size: -; cdr3_aa: ASSSNDGRKETQY
j_call: TRBJ1-1; v_call: TRBV10-3; clone_size: many; cdr3_aa: AISRTKNTEAF
j_call: TRBJ1-5; v_call: TRBV15; clone_size: -; cdr3_aa: ATSRAEQPQH
j_call: TRBJ2-5; v_call: TRBV6-5; clone_size: -; cdr3_aa: ASSFRTGQETQY
j_call: TRBJ1-6; v_call: TRBV5-1; clone_size: many; cdr3_aa: ASSLEGQGASSSPLH
j_call: TRBJ2-3; v_call: TRBV5-5; clone_size: -; cdr3_aa: ARRGRSGGQDTQY
j_call: TRBJ2-5; v_call: TRBV7-2; clone_size: -; cdr3_aa: ASSSGGVGETQY
j_call: TRBJ2-2; v_call: TRBV7-3; clone_size: few; cdr3_aa: ASSLTGDSYTGELF
j_call: TRBJ1-6; v_call: TRBV20-1; clone_size: -; cdr3_aa: SARAGNSPLH
j_call: TRBJ2-7; v_call: TRBV6-2/TRBV6-3; clone_size: few; cdr3_aa: ASSYRDTYEQY
j_call: TRBJ1-3; v_call: TRBV5-1; clone_size: few; cdr3_aa: ASSWEGGSGNTIY
j_call: TRBJ2-3; v_call: TRBV28; clone_size: few; cdr3_aa: ASSLLWADTQY
j_call: TRBJ1-1; v_call: TRBV5-1; clone_size: few; cdr3_aa: ASSAVTGTEAF
j_call: TRBJ1-2; v_call: TRBV28; clone_size: many; cdr3_aa: ASSLRRRASYYT
j_call: TRBJ2-2; v_call: TRBV5-1; clone_size: few; cdr3_aa: ASSYLAGGTGELF
j_call: TRBJ1-6; v_call: TRBV7-9; clone_size: few; cdr3_aa: ASSLSSGTRPLH
j_call: TRBJ2-2; v_call: TRBV11-3; clone_size: few; cdr3_aa: ASSFWDGGANTGELF
j_call: TRBJ2-1; v_call: TRBV15; clone_size: -; cdr3_aa: ATSRDYSNEQF
j_call: TRBJ2-7; v_call: TRBV18; clone_size: -; cdr3_aa: ASSPTSWEQY
j_call: TRBJ2-1; v_call: TRBV7-2; clone_size: few; cdr3_aa: ASSLGGHLYNEQF
j_call: TRBJ2-1; v_call: TRBV19; clone_size: many; cdr3_aa: ASCGDLYNEQF
j_call: TRBJ2-1; v_call: TRBV7-2; clone_size: -; cdr3_aa: ASSLEGQGSPQF
j_call: TRBJ2-1; v_call: TRBV30; clone_size: few; cdr3_aa: AWNAGGPWNEQF
j_call: TRBJ2-3; v_call: TRBV20-1; clone_size: few; cdr3_aa: SAGGATTDTQY
j_call: TRBJ1-4; v_call: TRBV7-2; clone_size: many; cdr3_aa: ASTQTGTSGEKLF
j_call: TRBJ2-1; v_call: TRBV2; clone_size: once; cdr3_aa: ASSILTSGAYNEQF
j_call: TRBJ2-6; v_call: TRBV20-1; clone_size: -; cdr3_aa: SAPGGTPGANVLT
j_call: TRBJ1-2; v_call: TRBV12-3/TRBV12-4; clone_size: -; cdr3_aa: ASSFNGPDGYT
j_call: TRBJ1-3; v_call: TRBV7-8; clone_size: -; cdr3_aa: ASSLGRFGNTIY
j_call: TRBJ2-7; v_call: TRBV7-3; clone_size: -; cdr3_aa: ASSLSPQEEQY
j_call: TRBJ2-3; v_call: TRBV5-1; clone_size: -; cdr3_aa: ASSEGASTDTQY
j_call: TRBJ2-1; v_call: TRBV7-9; clone_size: -; cdr3_aa: ATSGGVLSSYNEQF
j_call: TRBJ2-1; v_call: TRBV20-1; clone_size: few; cdr3_aa: SARDWRAGIGDEQF
j_call: TRBJ1-4; v_call: TRBV30; clone_size: many; cdr3_aa: AWSAGEKLF
j_call: TRBJ1-1; v_call: TRBV7-9; clone_size: many; cdr3_aa: ASSLQGNTEAF